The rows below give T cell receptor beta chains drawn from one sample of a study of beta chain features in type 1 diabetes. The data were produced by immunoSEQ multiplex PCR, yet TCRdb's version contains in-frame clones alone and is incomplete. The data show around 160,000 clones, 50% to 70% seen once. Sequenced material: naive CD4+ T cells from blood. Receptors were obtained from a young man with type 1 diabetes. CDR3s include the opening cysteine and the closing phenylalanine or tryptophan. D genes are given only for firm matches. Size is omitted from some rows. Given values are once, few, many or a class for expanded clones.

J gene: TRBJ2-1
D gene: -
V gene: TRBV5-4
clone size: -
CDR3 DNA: TGTGCCAGCAGGGAGGGGAATGAGCAGTTCTTC
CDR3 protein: CASREGNEQFF

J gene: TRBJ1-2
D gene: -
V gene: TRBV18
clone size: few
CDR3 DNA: TGTGCCAGCTCATTCCGGGATGGCTACACCTTC
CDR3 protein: CASSFRDGYTF

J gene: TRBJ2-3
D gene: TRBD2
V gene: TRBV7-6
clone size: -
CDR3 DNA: TGTGCCAGCAGCCGGGGGGGATACACAGATACGCAGTATTTT
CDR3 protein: CASSRGGYTDTQYF

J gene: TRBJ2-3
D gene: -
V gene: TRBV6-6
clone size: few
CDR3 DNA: TGTGCCAGCAGATCCGGAGATACGCAGTATTTT
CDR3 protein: CASRSGDTQYF

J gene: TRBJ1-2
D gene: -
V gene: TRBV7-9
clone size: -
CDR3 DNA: TGTGCCAGCAGCTTTGGTACAAGACAGGTTAACTATGGCTACACCTTC
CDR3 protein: CASSFGTRQVNYGYTF

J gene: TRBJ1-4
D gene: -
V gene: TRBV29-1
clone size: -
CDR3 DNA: TGCAGCGTTGCCAAGGCAGGTGAAAAACTGTTTTTT
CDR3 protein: CSVAKAGEKLFF

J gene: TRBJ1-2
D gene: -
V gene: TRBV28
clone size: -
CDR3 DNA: TGTGCCAGCAGCGGGGAGGGGCTGTATGGCTACACCTTC
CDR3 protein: CASSGEGLYGYTF

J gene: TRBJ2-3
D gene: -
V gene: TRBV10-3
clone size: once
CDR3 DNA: TGTGCCATCAGTGCGTCGACTACGTACACAGATACGCAGTATTTT
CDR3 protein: CAISASTTYTDTQYF

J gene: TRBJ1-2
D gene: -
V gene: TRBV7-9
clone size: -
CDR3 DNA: TGTGCCAGCAGCGCCGGGACGGTCTATGGCTACACCTTC
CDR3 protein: CASSAGTVYGYTF

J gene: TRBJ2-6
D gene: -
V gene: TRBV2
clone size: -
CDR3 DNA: TGTGCCAGCAGTCGCGGGGCCAACGTCCTGACTTTC
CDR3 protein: CASSRGANVLTF

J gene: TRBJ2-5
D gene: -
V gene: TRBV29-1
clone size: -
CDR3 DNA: TGCAGCGTTGTTCCAGATCAAGAGACCCAGTACTTC
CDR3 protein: CSVVPDQETQYF

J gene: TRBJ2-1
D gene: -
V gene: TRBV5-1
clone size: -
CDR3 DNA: TGCGCCAGCAGCTTGGTTGCCAGACCCAACAATGAGCAGTTCTTC
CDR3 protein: CASSLVARPNNEQFF

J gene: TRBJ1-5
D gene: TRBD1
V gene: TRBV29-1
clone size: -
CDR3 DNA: TGCAGCGTAGCGACCGATCGGACAGGCCGCAATCAGCCCCAGCATTTT
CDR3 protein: CSVATDRTGRNQPQHF

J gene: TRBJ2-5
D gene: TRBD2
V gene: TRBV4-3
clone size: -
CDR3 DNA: TGCGCCAGCAGCCAAGAGTGGGGGGGTCAAGAGACCCAGTACTTC
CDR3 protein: CASSQEWGGQETQYF

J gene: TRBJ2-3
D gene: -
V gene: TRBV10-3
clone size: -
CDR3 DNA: TGTGCCATCAACGCGGGCAGGGAAGGCACAGATACGCAGTATTTT
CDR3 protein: CAINAGREGTDTQYF

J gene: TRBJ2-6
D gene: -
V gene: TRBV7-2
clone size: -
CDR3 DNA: TGTGCCAGCAGTCGTCGAGACCGGGCGGGCTCTGGGGCCAACGTCCTGACTTTC
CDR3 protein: CASSRRDRAGSGANVLTF

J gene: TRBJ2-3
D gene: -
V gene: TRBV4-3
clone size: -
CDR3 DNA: TGCGCCAGCAGCCCGACGAGTACAGATACGCAGTATTTT
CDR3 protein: CASSPTSTDTQYF

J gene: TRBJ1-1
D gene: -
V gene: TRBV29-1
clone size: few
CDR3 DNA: TGCAGCGTTGAAGAAGGGGACATTGAAGCTTTCTTT
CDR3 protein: CSVEEGDIEAFF

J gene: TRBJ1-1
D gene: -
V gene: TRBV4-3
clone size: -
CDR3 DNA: TGCGCCAGCAGCCAAGAGACAGCCTCGAACACTGAAGCTTTCTTT
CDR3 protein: CASSQETASNTEAFF

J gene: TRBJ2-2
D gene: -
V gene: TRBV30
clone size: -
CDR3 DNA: TGTGCCTGGCAATGGGCGCTGTTTTTT
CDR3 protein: CAWQWALFF

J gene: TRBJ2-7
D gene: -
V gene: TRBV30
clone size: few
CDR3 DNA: TGTGCCTGTAGGGCTTACACTTACGAGCAGTACTTC
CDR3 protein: CACRAYTYEQYF

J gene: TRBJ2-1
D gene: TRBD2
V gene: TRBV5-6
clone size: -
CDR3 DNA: TGTGCCAGCAGCCTTAGCGGGGGCTCCTACAATGAGCAGTTCTTC
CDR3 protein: CASSLSGGSYNEQFF

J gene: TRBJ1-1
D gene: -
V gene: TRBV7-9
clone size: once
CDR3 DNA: TGTGCCAGCAGCCCAGCCTCGAACACTGAAGCTTTCTTT
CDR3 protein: CASSPASNTEAFF

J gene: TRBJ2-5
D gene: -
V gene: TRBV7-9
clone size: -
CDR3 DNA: TGTGCCAGCAGCTTAAGGGCAGTACAAGAGACCCAGTACTTC
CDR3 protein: CASSLRAVQETQYF

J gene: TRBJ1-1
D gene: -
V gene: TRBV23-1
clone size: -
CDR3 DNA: TGCGCCAGCAGTCTCCCGGGGACGGTGAACACTGAAGCTTTCTTT
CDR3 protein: CASSLPGTVNTEAFF

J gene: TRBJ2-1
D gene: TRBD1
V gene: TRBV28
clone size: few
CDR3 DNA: TGTGCCAGCACTGGCTTCAACGAGGGGGCCCTTTCTTACAATGAGCAGTTCTTC
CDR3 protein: CASTGFNEGALSYNEQFF

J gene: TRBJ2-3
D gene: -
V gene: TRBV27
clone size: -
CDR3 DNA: TGTGCCAGCAGTTTCATGGACACAGATACGCAGTATTTT
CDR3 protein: CASSFMDTDTQYF

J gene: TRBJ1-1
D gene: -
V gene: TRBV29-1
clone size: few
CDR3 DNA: TGCAGCGTCTTTGGCTCGAACACTGAAGCTTTCTTT
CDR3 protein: CSVFGSNTEAFF

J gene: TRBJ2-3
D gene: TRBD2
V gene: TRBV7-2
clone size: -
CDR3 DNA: TGTGCCAGCAGCCCAGGGACTAGCGGGGGCACAGATACGCAGTATTTT
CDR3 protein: CASSPGTSGGTDTQYF

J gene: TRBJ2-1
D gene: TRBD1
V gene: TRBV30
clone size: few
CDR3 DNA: TGTGCCTGGAGTGTACAGGGGAGCGCCTACAATGAGCAGTTCTTC
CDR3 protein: CAWSVQGSAYNEQFF

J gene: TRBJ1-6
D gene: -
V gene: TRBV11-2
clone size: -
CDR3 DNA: TGTGCCAGCACGGGAGTCTATAATTCACCCCTCCACTTT
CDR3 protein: CASTGVYNSPLHF

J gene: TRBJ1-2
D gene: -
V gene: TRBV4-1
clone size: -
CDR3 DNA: TGCGCCAGCAGCCAAGAGGGGAAGGGTAACTATGGCTACACCTTC
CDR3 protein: CASSQEGKGNYGYTF

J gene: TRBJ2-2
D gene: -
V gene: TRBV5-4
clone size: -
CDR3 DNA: TGTGCCATCCGACGGTTCGCGAACACCGGGGAGCTGTTTTTT
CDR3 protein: CAIRRFANTGELFF

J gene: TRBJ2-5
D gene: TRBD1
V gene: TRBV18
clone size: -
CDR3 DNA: TGTGCCAGCTCACCAACGGGACAGGGGGCCCAAGAGACCCAGTACTTC
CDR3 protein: CASSPTGQGAQETQYF

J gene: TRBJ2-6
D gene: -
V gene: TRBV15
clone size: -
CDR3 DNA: TGTGCCACCAGCCGGGACGGCAGCTCTGGGGCCAACGTCCTGACTTTC
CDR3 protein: CATSRDGSSGANVLTF

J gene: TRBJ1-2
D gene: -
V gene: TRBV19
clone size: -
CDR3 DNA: TGTGCCAGTACCCCCGGGAGGGCCTATGGCTACACCTTC
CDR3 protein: CASTPGRAYGYTF

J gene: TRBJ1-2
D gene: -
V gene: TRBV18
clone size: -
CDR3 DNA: TGTGCCAGCTCGCCTCAGGAGAACTATGGCTACACCTTC
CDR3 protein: CASSPQENYGYTF

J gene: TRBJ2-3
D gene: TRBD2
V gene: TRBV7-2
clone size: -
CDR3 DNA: TGTGCCAGCAGATGGACTAGCGGTTCTAGCACAGATACGCAGTATTTT
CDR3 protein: CASRWTSGSSTDTQYF

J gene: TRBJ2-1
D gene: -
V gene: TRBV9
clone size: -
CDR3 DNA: TGTGCCAGCAGCGTAGCTACATGGTCCTACAATGAGCAGTTCTTC
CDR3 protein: CASSVATWSYNEQFF

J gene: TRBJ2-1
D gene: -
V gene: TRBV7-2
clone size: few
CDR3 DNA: TGTGCCAGCACTAAGATTCAGGGGATCGATGAGCAGTTCTTC
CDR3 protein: CASTKIQGIDEQFF